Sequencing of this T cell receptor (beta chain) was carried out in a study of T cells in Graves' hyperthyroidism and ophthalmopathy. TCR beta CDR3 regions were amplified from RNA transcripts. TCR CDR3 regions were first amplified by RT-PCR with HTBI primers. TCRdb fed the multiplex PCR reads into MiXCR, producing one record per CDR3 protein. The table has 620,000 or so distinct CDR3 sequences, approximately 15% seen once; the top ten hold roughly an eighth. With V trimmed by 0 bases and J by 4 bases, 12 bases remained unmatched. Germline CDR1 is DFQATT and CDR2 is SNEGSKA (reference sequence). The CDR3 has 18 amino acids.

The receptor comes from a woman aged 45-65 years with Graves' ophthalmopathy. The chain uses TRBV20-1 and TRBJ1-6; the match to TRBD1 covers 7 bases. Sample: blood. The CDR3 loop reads CSARDVLGQGQYNSPLHF. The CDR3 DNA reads TGCAGTGCTAGAGATGTTTTGGGGCAGGGACAGTATAATTCACCCCTCCACTTT.